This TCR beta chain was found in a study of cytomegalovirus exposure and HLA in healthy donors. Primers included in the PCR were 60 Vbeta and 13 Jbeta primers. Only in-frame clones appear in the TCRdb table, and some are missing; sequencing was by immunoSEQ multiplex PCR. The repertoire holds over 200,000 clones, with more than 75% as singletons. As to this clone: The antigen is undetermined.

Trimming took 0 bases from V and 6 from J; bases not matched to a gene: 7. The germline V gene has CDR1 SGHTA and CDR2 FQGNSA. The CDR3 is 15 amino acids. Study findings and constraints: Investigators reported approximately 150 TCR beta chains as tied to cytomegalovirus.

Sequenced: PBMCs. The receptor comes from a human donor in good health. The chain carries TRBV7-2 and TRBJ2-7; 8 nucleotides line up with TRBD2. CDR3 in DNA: TGTGCCAGCAGCTTAGCTAGCGGGACTCCGGGCGAGCAGTACTTC. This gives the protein CASSLASGTPGEQYF. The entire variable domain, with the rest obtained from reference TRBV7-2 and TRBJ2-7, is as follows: GAGVSQSPSNKVTEKGKDVELRCDPISGHTALYWYRQSLGQGLEFLIYFQGNSAPDKSGLPSDRFSAERTGGSVSTLTIQRTQQEDSAVYLCASSLASGTPGEQYFGPGTRLTVT.